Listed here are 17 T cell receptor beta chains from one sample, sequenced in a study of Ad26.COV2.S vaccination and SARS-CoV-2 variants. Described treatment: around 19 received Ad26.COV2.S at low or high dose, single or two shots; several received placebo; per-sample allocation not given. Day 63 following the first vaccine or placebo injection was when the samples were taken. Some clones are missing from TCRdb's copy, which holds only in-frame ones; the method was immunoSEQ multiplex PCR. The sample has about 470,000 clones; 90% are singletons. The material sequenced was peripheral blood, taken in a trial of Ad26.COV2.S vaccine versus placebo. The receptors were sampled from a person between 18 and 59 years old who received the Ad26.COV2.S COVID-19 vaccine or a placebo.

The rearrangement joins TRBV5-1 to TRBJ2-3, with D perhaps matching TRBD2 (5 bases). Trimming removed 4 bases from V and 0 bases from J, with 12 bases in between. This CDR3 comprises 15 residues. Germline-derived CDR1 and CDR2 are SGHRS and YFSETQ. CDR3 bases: TGCGCCAGCAGCCGTAGCGTAACTAGCACAGATACGCAGTATTTT. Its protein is CASSRSVTSTDTQYF.

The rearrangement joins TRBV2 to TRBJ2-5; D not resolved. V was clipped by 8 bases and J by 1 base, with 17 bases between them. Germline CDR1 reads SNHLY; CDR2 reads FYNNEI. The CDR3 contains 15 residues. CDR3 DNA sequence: TGTGCCAGCCTACCCCCCATCTGGGGCCAAGAGACCCAGTACTTC. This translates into CASLPPIWGQETQYF.

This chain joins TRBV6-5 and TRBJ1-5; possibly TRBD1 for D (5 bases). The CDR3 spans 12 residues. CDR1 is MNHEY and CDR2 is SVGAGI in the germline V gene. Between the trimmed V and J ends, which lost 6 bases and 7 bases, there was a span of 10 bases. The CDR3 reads CASSQGGQPQHF. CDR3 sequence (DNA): TGTGCCAGCAGCCAGGGAGGCCAGCCCCAGCATTTT.

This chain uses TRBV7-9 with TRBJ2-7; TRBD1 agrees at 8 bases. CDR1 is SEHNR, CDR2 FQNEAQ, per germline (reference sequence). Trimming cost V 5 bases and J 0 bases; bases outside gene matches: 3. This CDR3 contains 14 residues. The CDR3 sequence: CASSVTGVSYEQYF. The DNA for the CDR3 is TGTGCCAGCAGCGTGACAGGGGTCTCCTACGAGCAGTACTTC.

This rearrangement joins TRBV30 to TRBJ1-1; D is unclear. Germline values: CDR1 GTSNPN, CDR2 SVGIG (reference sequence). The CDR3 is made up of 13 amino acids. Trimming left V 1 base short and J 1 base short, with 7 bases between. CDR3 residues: CAWSEAANTEAFF. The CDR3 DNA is TGTGCCTGGAGTGAGGCAGCGAACACTGAAGCTTTCTTT.

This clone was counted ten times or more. The CDR3 coding sequence is TGTGCCAGCAGGGGGATAGCGGGAGCTCCCGGGGAGCTGTTTTTT. Translated, it gives CASRGIAGAPGELFF. The J gene is TRBJ2-2, the V gene TRBV2, with 9 positions matching TRBD2. Looked up from germline, CDR1 is SNHLY and CDR2 is FYNNEI. V lost 6 bases, J lost 6 bases, and 8 bases stayed unmatched. The CDR3 is 15 residues long.

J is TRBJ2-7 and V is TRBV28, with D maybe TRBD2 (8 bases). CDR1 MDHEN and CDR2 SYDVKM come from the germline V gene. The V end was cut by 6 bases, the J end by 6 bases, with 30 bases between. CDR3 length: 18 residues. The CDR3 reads CASSAQGGGRWTPSEQYF. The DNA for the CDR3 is TGTGCCAGCAGCGCTCAGGGGGGCGGGAGGTGGACGCCGAGCGAGCAGTACTTC.

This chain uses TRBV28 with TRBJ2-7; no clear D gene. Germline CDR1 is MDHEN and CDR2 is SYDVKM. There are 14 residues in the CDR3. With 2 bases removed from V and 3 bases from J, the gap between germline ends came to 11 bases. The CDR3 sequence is CASSLPRVVYEQYF. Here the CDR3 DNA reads TGTGCCAGCAGTTTACCCCGAGTGGTCTACGAGCAGTACTTC.

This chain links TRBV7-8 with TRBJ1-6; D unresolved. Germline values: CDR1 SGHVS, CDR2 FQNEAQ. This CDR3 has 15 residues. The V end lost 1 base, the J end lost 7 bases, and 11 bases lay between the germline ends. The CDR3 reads CASSLGVTENSPLHF. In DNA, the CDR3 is TGTGCCAGCAGCTTAGGTGTTACAGAGAATTCACCCCTCCACTTT. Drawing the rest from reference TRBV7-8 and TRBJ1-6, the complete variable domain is GAGVSQSPRYKVAKRGQDVALRCDPISGHVSLFWYQQALGQGPEFLTYFQNEAQLDKSGLPSDRFFAERPEGSVSTLKIQRTQQEDSAVYLCASSLGVTENSPLHFGNGTRLTVT.

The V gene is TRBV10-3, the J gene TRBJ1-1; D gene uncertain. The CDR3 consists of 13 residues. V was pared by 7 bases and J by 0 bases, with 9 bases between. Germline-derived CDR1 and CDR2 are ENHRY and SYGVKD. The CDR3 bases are TGTGCCATCATGCGTCAGATGAACACTGAAGCTTTCTTT. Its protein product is CAIMRQMNTEAFF.

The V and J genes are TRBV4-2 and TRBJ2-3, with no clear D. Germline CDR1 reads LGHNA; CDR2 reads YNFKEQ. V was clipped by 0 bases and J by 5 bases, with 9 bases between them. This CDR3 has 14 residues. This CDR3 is CASSQDWARDTQYF. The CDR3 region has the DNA TGTGCCAGCAGCCAAGATTGGGCCCGAGATACGCAGTATTTT.

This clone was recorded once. Here the CDR3 reads CASKSAVEKLFF. Written as DNA, the CDR3 is TGTGCCAGCAAGAGTGCCGTCGAAAAACTGTTTTTT. This sequence joins TRBV28 and TRBJ1-4; no firm D call. Trimming stripped 7 bases from V and 8 bases from J, with 11 bases between. The CDR3 extends over 12 amino acids. Germline V gene sequence: CDR1 MDHEN, CDR2 SYDVKM.

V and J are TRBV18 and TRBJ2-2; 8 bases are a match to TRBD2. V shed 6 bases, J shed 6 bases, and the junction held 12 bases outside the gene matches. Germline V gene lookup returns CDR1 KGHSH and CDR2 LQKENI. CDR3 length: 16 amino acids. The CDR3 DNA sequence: TGTGCCAGCTCGCGACTGACTAGCGAAGTTCCCGGGGAGCTGTTTTTT. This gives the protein CASSRLTSEVPGELFF.

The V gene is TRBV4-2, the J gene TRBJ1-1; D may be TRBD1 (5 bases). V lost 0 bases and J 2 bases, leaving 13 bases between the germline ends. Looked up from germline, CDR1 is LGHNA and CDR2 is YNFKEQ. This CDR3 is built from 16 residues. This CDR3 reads CASSQDVRTTNTEAFF. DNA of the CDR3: TGTGCCAGCAGCCAAGATGTTCGGACAACAAACACTGAAGCTTTCTTT.

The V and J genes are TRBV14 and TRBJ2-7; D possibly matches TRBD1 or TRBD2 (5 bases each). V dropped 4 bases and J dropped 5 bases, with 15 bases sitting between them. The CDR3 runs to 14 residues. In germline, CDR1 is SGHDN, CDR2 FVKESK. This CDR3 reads CASSPPGTGHEQYF. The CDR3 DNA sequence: TGTGCCAGCAGCCCCCCGGGGACGGGCCACGAGCAGTACTTC.

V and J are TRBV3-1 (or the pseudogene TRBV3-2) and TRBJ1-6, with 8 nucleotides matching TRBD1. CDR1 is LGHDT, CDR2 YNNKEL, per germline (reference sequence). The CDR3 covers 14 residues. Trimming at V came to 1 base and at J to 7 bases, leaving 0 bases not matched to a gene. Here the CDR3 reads CASSQGDRNSPLHF. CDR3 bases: TGTGCCAGCAGCCAAGGGGACAGGAATTCACCCCTCCACTTT.

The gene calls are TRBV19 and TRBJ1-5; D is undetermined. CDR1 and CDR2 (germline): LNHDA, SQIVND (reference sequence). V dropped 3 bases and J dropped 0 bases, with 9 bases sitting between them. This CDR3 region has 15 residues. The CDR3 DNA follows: TGTGCCAGTAGTATTGCTGTACATAGCAATCAGCCCCAGCATTTT. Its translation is CASSIAVHSNQPQHF.